What follows are 18 T cell receptor beta chains derived from one specimen sequenced in a study of Graves' ophthalmopathy and Graves' hyperthyroidism. The sequenced template was RNA, covering the TCR beta CDR3 region. The workflow started with a first-round RT-PCR run with HTBI primers and then moved on to a second-round multiplex PCR. TCRdb re-called the multiplex PCR reads through MiXCR, storing one row per CDR3 protein. The sample consists of more than 1,000,000 distinct CDR3 sequences, 36% of them appearing once. Sequencing used peripheral blood or thyroid tissue (not recorded which). The receptors derive from an adult man with Graves' hyperthyroidism.

This clonotype was counted ten times or more. This rearrangement joins TRBV4-3 to TRBJ1-2, with TRBD1 as a possible D gene (6 bases). This CDR3 is 16 amino acids long. Trimming left V 0 bases short and J 5 bases short, with 16 bases between. Looked up from germline, CDR1 is LGHNA and CDR2 is YSLEER. In nucleotides, the CDR3 is TGCGCCAGCAGCCAAGAGACGAGGCAGGGGCCATATGGCTACACCTTC. Protein product: CASSQETRQGPYGYTF.

There are many counts of this clonotype. The rearrangement joins TRBV2 to TRBJ1-2; D is uncertain. The germline gives CDR1 SNHLY, CDR2 FYNNEI. The CDR3 consists of 14 residues. Deletions cut 3 bases from V and 4 bases from J, with 12 bases between. The CDR3 DNA follows: TGTGCCAGCAGTGATGAAGGGTCCCCCTATGGCTACACCTTC. Encoded protein: CASSDEGSPYGYTF.

This sequence joins TRBV4-1 and TRBJ1-2; a possible D gene is TRBD1 (5 bases). From germline, CDR1 is MGHRA and CDR2 YSYEKL. This CDR3 is built from 16 residues. With 4 bases removed from V and 8 bases from J, the gap between germline ends came to 23 bases. The DNA for the CDR3 is TGCGCCAGCAGCCCCTTACCCGGGACCGTGGTATTAGGCTACACCTTC. It codes for CASSPLPGTVVLGYTF.

The chain has TRBV29-1 and TRBJ2-7; 8 bases map to TRBD1. The trim removed 8 bases at V and 3 bases at J, leaving 9 bases unmatched. Looked up from germline, CDR1 is SQVTM and CDR2 is ANQGSEA. There are 13 residues in the CDR3. The CDR3 nucleotides read TGCAGCTTCGACAGGGGATTTGGCTACGAGCAGTACTTC. It yields the protein CSFDRGFGYEQYF.

This clonotype was seen many times. This chain connects TRBV5-1 to TRBJ2-7; D gene uncertain. CDR3 size: 13 residues. The germline V gene encodes CDR1 SGHRS and CDR2 YFSETQ. V gave up 1 base and J gave up 6 bases, with 11 bases separating them. DNA for the CDR3: TGCGCCAGCAGCTTGACTGGACCTACCGAGCAGTACTTC. Amino acids: CASSLTGPTEQYF.

A few counts support this clonotype. Just one base apart from a much larger clone, this may be a read error. The genes are TRBV6-5 and TRBJ1-5, with 7 nucleotides matching TRBD1. Germline CDR1 MNHEY, CDR2 SVGAGI. With V trimmed by 7 bases and J by 5 bases, 2 bases remained unmatched. The CDR3 is 12 residues long. The CDR3 nucleotides are TGTGCCAGCAACGACAGGGATCAGCCCCAGCATTTT. Its translation: CASNDRDQPQHF.

This clonotype was seen many times. The chain has TRBV15 and TRBJ2-5; 7 bases are shared with TRBD1. The CDR3 is 14 amino acids. V lost 0 bases and J lost 5; bases outside the gene matches: 3. The V gene's germline CDR1 is LNHNV and CDR2 YYDKDF (reference sequence). DNA of the CDR3: TGTGCCACCAGCAGAGAGGACAGGTCTGAGACCCAGTACTTC. Translating gives CATSREDRSETQYF.

This clonotype was seen repeatedly, ten times or more. The chain links TRBV9 to TRBJ1-2; D perhaps matches TRBD1 (5 bases). V shed 3 bases and J shed 2 bases, with 17 bases lying between them. The CDR3 covers 16 residues. Germline CDR1 and CDR2: SGDLS and YYNGEE. CDR3 DNA sequence: TGTGCCAGCAGCGCTAAGGGTAGATCAGGGAACTATGGCTACACCTTC. Protein: CASSAKGRSGNYGYTF.

The table lists this clonotype with a few counts. This chain links TRBV4-2 with TRBJ2-2; no clear D gene. Germline-derived CDR1 and CDR2 are LGHNA and YNFKEQ. The V gene lost 7 bases and the J gene lost 0 bases, with 9 bases spanning the gap. There are 14 residues in the CDR3. CDR3 loop: CASMEPPNTGELFF. CDR3 DNA: TGTGCCAGCATGGAACCGCCGAACACCGGGGAGCTGTTTTTT.

This clonotype was counted a few times. V is TRBV19 and J is TRBJ1-5, with 10 nucleotides matching TRBD1. V trimming: 5 bases; J trimming: 6 bases; junction bases outside the gene matches: 13. Germline CDR1 and CDR2: LNHDA and SQIVND (reference sequence). CDR3 length: 17 residues. The CDR3 DNA is TGTGCCAGTAGTCGAATTGGGGACAGGGGAGTGGGTCAGCCCCAGCATTTT. Residues: CASSRIGDRGVGQPQHF.

The chain carries TRBV7-2 and TRBJ1-6; D ambiguous. This CDR3 is built from 8 residues. Trimming took off 4 bases at V and 18 bases at J, with 4 bases between the two ends. Germline-derived CDR1 and CDR2 are SGHTA and FQGNSA. CDR3 in amino acids: CASSSPHF. The CDR3 DNA is TGTGCCAGCAGCTCCCCCCACTTT.

Many counts were recorded for this clonotype. The CDR3 is CASSQTGTGIVQPQHF. The CDR3 bases are TGTGCCAGCAGTCAAACCGGGACAGGGATAGTACAGCCCCAGCATTTT. V and J are TRBV12-3 or TRBV12-4 and TRBJ1-5; 9 bases agree with TRBD1. With 5 bases clipped from V and 7 bases from J, the junction kept 12 bases outside the gene matches. The length of the CDR3 is 16 residues.

This clonotype occurred a few times. CDR3 residues: CASSSSLGVPGELFF. DNA of the CDR3: TGTGCCAGCTCTAGTAGTCTGGGGGTCCCCGGGGAGCTGTTTTTT. The chain is built from TRBV9 and TRBJ2-2; D may be TRBD1 or TRBD2 (5 bases each). This CDR3 is 15 amino acids long. Looked up from germline, CDR1 is SGDLS and CDR2 is YYNGEE. The V and J ends lost 7 bases and 6 bases respectively, with 19 bases between them.

This clonotype was recorded many times. The V gene is TRBV7-9, the J gene TRBJ2-5; D not resolved. Looked up from germline, CDR1 is SEHNR and CDR2 is FQNEAQ (reference sequence). With 3 bases removed from V and 2 bases from J, the gap between germline ends came to 10 bases. The length of the CDR3 is 14 residues. CDR3 DNA: TGTGCCAGCAGCTTGGACGGCCAACAAGAGACCCAGTACTTC. Translation: CASSLDGQQETQYF. Supplemented by reference TRBV7-9 and TRBJ2-5, the full variable domain reads DTGVSQNPRHKITKRGQNVTFRCDPISEHNRLYWYRQTLGQGPEFLTYFQNEAQLEKSRLLSDRFSAERPKGSFSTLEIQRTEQGDSAMYLCASSLDGQQETQYFGPGTRLLVL.

This clonotype was detected many times. The chain combines TRBV15 with TRBJ1-4, with TRBD1 identical over 7 bases. Germline trimming cut 3 bases from V and 10 bases from J; bases unmatched to any gene: 11. Germline lookup yields CDR1 LNHNV and CDR2 YYDKDF (reference sequence). CDR3 size: 15 residues. This CDR3 is CATSSYRGSQGKLFF. CDR3 nucleotides: TGTGCCACCAGCAGCTACAGGGGTAGCCAGGGAAAACTGTTTTTT.

As regards this clonotype: One end of the junction fails to match germline, which may point to a read error. This chain connects TRBV7-8 to TRBJ2-5, with unresolved D. The CDR3 spans 11 residues. Germline CDR1 SGHVS, CDR2 FQNEAQ. The CDR3, as DNA: TGTGCCAGCAGCCGAGTAGAGGCCCAGTACTTC. Translated: CASSRVEAQYF.

The V call is TRBV29-1, the J call TRBJ2-6; TRBD1 might be the D (5 bases). Germline V lookup: CDR1 SQVTM, CDR2 ANQGSEA. This CDR3 has 13 residues. V was pared by 8 bases and J by 2 bases, with 10 bases between. The CDR3 DNA follows: TGCAGCTCGGACATACCTGGGGCCAACGTCCTGACTTTC. This encodes CSSDIPGANVLTF.

This clonotype was seen many times. The chain recombines TRBV7-9 with TRBJ1-6; weak D call: TRBD1 (6 bases). With 7 bases removed from V and 7 bases from J, the gap between germline ends came to 11 bases. This CDR3 spans 13 amino acids. Looked up from germline, CDR1 is SEHNR and CDR2 is FQNEAQ (reference sequence). CDR3 nucleotides: TGTGCCAGCAATCGGCAGGGGAATTCACCCCTCCACTTT. Encoded protein: CASNRQGNSPLHF.